Listed here are 32 T cell receptor beta chains from one sample, sequenced in a study of CXCR3-negative and CXCR3-positive naive CD8 T cells. Study-wide findings and caveats: Relative to CXCR3-negative naive cells, CXCR3-positive naive cells had more hydrophobic TRB CDR3s.

For these receptors, no antigen is known. The authors made the TRB cDNA libraries by 5' RACE using UMI labels. TCRdb re-called the 5' RACE reads, yielding one record per CDR3 amino acid sequence without DNA. The repertoire table contains about 120,000 distinct CDR3 sequences. Sequences were obtained from naive CXCR3+ CD8+ T cells from blood. Subset reported: CD45RO-CCR7+CD27+CD95- naive CD8+ T cells expressing CXCR3 (TNR3+). These receptors came from a human donor in good health. Some clones in this sample may be carry-over from other donors' samples.

This chain connects TRBV7-7 to TRBJ2-2. The CDR3 runs to 14 residues. Germline V lookup: CDR1 SSHAT, CDR2 FNYEAQ (reference sequence). The CDR3 sequence: CASSLSATTGELFF.

The rearrangement links TRBV29-1 to TRBJ2-5; the D call of TRBD1 rests on TCRdb alone, since no DNA is present to check it. Germline V CDR1 and CDR2: SQVTM, ANQGSEA. The CDR3 extends over 17 amino acids. CDR3 loop: CSVEMGRGRVDGETQYF.

The CDR3 is CATSRGQGLNQPQHF. The chain has TRBV15 and TRBJ1-5. The germline V gene encodes CDR1 LNHNV and CDR2 YYDKDF (reference sequence). This CDR3 comprises 15 residues.

J is TRBJ2-7 and V is TRBV7-2; TCRdb reports TRBD2, a call that lacks DNA to check it against. The CDR3 sequence is 16 residues long. Germline CDR1 reads SGHTA; CDR2 reads FQGNSA. The CDR3 here is CASSNPTGLVSYEQYF.

The chain joins TRBV20-1 to TRBJ2-1; the D call of TRBD2 rests on TCRdb alone, since no DNA is present to check it. Germline V gives CDR1 DFQATT, CDR2 SNEGSKA (reference sequence). The CDR3 loop spans 16 amino acids. The chain's CDR3 is CSAREGFFGGGNEQFF.

The chain is built from TRBV27 and TRBJ2-7. CDR3 length: 13 residues. CDR1 and CDR2 from the germline V gene are MNHEY and SMNVEV (reference sequence). The CDR3 sequence is CASSLTVYYEQYF.

V usage is TRBV6-6 and J usage is TRBJ1-2; TCRdb's D call of TRBD1 is untestable without DNA. Germline V CDR1 and CDR2: MNHNY, SVGAGI (reference sequence). This CDR3 has 14 residues. CDR3 in amino acids: CASSSGVDREGYTF.

The rearrangement links TRBV29-1 to TRBJ2-7. The CDR3 is 15 residues long. Germline V lookup: CDR1 SQVTM, CDR2 ANQGSEA. CDR3 sequence: CSVEDLAGASYEQYF.

The gene calls are TRBV10-3 and TRBJ2-7. The V gene's germline CDR1 is ENHRY and CDR2 SYGVKD. This CDR3 is 15 amino acids long. This CDR3 is CAISESASANYEQYF.

The chain uses TRBV9 and TRBJ2-1; checking the TCRdb D call of TRBD2 is not possible without DNA. Germline V CDR1 and CDR2: SGDLS, YYNGEE. The CDR3 is 17 amino acids. CDR3 in amino acids: CASSVPRDGRSYNEQFF.

The V and J genes are TRBV27 and TRBJ2-7; TCRdb selects TRBD2, and the lack of DNA leaves this call unchecked. Germline loops: CDR1 MNHEY, CDR2 SMNVEV (reference sequence). The CDR3 covers 16 residues. CDR3 amino acids: CASSPTGLAPIYEQYF.

The chain carries TRBV12-3 or TRBV12-4 and TRBJ2-2; no DNA is available, so the TRBD1 call from TCRdb remains unchecked. The CDR3 has 18 residues. The chain's CDR3 is CASSLGPKGQSDTGELFF.

The chain combines TRBV7-8 with TRBJ2-5; TCRdb proposes TRBD2, but this gene call is untestable without DNA. CDR1 SGHVS and CDR2 FQNEAQ come from the germline V gene. This CDR3 contains 19 residues. Here the CDR3 reads CASTLPGLKPGRDQETQYF.

The chain combines TRBV28 with TRBJ2-7; TCRdb calls TRBD1, which cannot be checked without DNA. Germline CDR1 is MDHEN and CDR2 is SYDVKM. CDR3 length equals 15 residues. CDR3 sequence: CASSPTAGPAYEQYF.

J is TRBJ2-4 and V is TRBV6-6; TCRdb proposes TRBD1, but this gene call is untestable without DNA. CDR3 size: 17 residues. Germline values: CDR1 MNHNY, CDR2 SVGAGI (reference sequence). The CDR3 sequence: CASSDGVGPPAKNIQYF.

The chain links TRBV3-1 to TRBJ2-5; TCRdb selects TRBD1, and the lack of DNA leaves this call unchecked. The CDR3 has 14 residues. Germline V gene sequence: CDR1 LGHDT, CDR2 YNNKEL (reference sequence). The CDR3 reads CASSQDPGSETQYF.

CDR3 region: CASTQTGTTSSDHEQYF. The chain has TRBV5-4 and TRBJ2-7; lacking DNA, the TRBD1 call made by TCRdb goes unchecked. The CDR3 length is 17 residues. CDR1 and CDR2 from the germline V gene are SGHNT and YYREEE (reference sequence).

This chain uses TRBV4-3 with TRBJ2-1; TCRdb selects TRBD2, and the lack of DNA leaves this call unchecked. This CDR3 region has 18 residues. Germline lookup yields CDR1 LGHNA and CDR2 YSLEER. The chain's CDR3 is CASSPLPGGLAVPNEQFF.

V usage is TRBV5-1 and J usage is TRBJ2-3; TCRdb outputs TRBD1, but without DNA this stays unchecked. The CDR3 covers 17 residues. Germline V gene lookup returns CDR1 SGHRS and CDR2 YFSETQ. This chain's CDR3 is CASSLTSEGAYSDTQYF.

This sequence joins TRBV7-6 and TRBJ2-6; TCRdb lists TRBD1, though no DNA is available to test this call. The CDR3 is 18 amino acids. CDR1 and CDR2 from the germline V gene are SGHVS and FNYEAQ. The CDR3 sequence: CASSLVPPDRAGANVLTF.

The V call is TRBV3-1, the J call TRBJ2-7; no DNA is available, so the TRBD1 call from TCRdb remains unchecked. This CDR3 spans 16 amino acids. The germline CDR1 and CDR2 sequences are LGHDT and YNNKEL (reference sequence). The CDR3 spells CASSQESRGRFHEQYF.

The chain is built from TRBV4-2 and TRBJ2-7. CDR3 size: 14 residues. CDR1 and CDR2 (germline): LGHNA, YNFKEQ. The CDR3 here is CASSQDFVGYEQYF.

The CDR3 loop is CASSQLGRGSPLHF. V and J are TRBV14 and TRBJ1-6; TCRdb lists TRBD1, though no DNA is available to test this call. Germline V CDR1 and CDR2: SGHDN, FVKESK. The CDR3 contains 14 residues.

The CDR3 sequence: CASSEFSYEQYF. This chain links TRBV25-1 with TRBJ2-7. This CDR3 is 12 amino acids long. CDR1 and CDR2 from the germline V gene are MGHDK and SYGVNS.

The chain is built from TRBV28 and TRBJ2-3; absent DNA, TCRdb's TRBD1 call cannot be checked. The CDR3 totals 13 residues. Germline CDR1 is MDHEN and CDR2 is SYDVKM. This CDR3 is CATSPDLWDTQYF. The whole variable domain, remainder taken from reference TRBV28 and TRBJ2-3, is DVKVTQSSRYLVKRTGEKVFLECVQDMDHENMFWYRQDPGLGLRLIYFSYDVKMKEKGDIPEGYSVSREKKERFSLILESASTNQTSMYLCATSPDLWDTQYFGPGTRLTVL.

The chain carries TRBV19 and TRBJ1-1; with no DNA, the TCRdb D assignment of TRBD1 cannot be verified. Germline loops: CDR1 LNHDA, CDR2 SQIVND (reference sequence). The length of the CDR3 is 18 residues. CDR3 region: CASTLGRDRGPRGTEAFF.

The chain employs TRBV4-1 and TRBJ2-1; TCRdb's D call, TRBD1, is unchecked because there is no DNA. Germline V gene sequence: CDR1 MGHRA, CDR2 YSYEKL. This CDR3 is built from 20 residues. CDR3 sequence: CASSQGLEGGGRQSYNEQFF.

The chain combines TRBV6-6 with TRBJ2-7; TCRdb gives TRBD2 as the D gene, but with no DNA this cannot be confirmed. The CDR3 is 16 residues long. Per the germline V gene, CDR1 is MNHNY and CDR2 is SVGAGI (reference sequence). The CDR3 loop reads CASSYPPGGPSYEQYF.

V usage is TRBV2 and J usage is TRBJ2-3. Germline V gives CDR1 SNHLY, CDR2 FYNNEI. CDR3 size: 14 residues. CDR3 loop: CASSEAAYTDTQYF. The variable domain in full, completed from reference TRBV2 and TRBJ2-3, reads EPEVTQTPSHQVTQMGQEVILRCVPISNHLYFYWYRQILGQKVEFLVSFYNNEISEKSEIFDDQFSVERPDGSNFTLKIRSTKLEDSAMYFCASSEAAYTDTQYFGPGTRLTVL.

V and J are TRBV2 and TRBJ2-1; TCRdb indicates TRBD1, and absent DNA this call remains unverified. Germline V gene data show CDR1 as SNHLY and CDR2 as FYNNEI. This CDR3 spans 12 amino acids. CDR3 protein: CAKQGTGNEQFF.

The chain uses TRBV29-1 and TRBJ2-7; lacking DNA, the TRBD2 call made by TCRdb goes unchecked. Germline V gene data show CDR1 as SQVTM and CDR2 as ANQGSEA. The CDR3 contains 12 residues. The chain's CDR3 is CSVLSGAREQYF.

The rearrangement joins TRBV29-1 to TRBJ2-2; without DNA, the TCRdb call of TRBD2 cannot be checked. This CDR3 has 14 residues. The V gene's germline CDR1 is SQVTM and CDR2 ANQGSEA. This CDR3 reads CSVPLLGRAGELFF.